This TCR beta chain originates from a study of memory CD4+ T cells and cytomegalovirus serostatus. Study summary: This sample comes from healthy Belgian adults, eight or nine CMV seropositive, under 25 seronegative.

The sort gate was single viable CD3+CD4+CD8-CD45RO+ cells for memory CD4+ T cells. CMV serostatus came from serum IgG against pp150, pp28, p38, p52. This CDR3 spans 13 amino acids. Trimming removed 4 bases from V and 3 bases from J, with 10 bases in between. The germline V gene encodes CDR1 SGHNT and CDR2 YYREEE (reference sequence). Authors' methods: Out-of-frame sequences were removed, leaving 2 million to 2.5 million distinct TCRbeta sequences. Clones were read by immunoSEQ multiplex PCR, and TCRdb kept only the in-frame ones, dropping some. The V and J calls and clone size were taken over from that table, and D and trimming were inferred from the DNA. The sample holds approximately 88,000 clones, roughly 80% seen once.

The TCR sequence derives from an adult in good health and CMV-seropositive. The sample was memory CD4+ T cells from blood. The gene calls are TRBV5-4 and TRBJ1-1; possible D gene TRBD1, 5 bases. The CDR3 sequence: CASSRRGDTEAFF. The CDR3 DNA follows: TGTGCCAGCAGCCGCCGGGGGGACACTGAAGCTTTCTTT.